The next 30 T cell receptor beta chains were all read from a single sample in a study of beta chain features in type 1 diabetes (dated by TCRdb to about 2018). Library construction relied on the immunoSEQ multiplex PCR assay. The entire isolated RNA was reverse transcribed using the High Capacity cDNA Reverse Transcription Kit, and thus expressed TCRB transcripts were sequenced. The source is immuneACCESS, and TCRdb retained only in-frame sequences with V and J called. Part of the clones is not carried over; for the studies checked, unresolved V genes explain less than half of this, and the remainder is unexplained. The sample data list 300,000 to 350,000 clones, and roughly 8% of these were observed just once. The ten top clones hold less than 0.5% of the sample. Material: central memory CD4+ T cells from blood. These receptors originate from a woman in her late teens or twenties in good health.

There are a few counts of this clone. This chain links TRBV18 with TRBJ1-1; D is unresolved. There are 14 residues in the CDR3. V was shortened by 5 bases and J by 0 bases, with 10 bases between the two germline ends. Germline lookup yields CDR1 KGHSH and CDR2 LQKENI. CDR3: CASSSYGLNTEAFF. The CDR3 coding sequence is TGTGCCAGCTCATCCTACGGACTGAACACTGAAGCTTTCTTT.

This clone was seen only once. Other DNA sequences in this sample translate to the same CDR3. This chain links TRBV14 with TRBJ1-5, with D unclear. This CDR3 has 16 amino acids. V lost 3 bases to trimming and J lost 2 bases, with 14 bases between them. Germline values: CDR1 SGHDN, CDR2 FVKESK. CDR3 residues: CASSHGRGKGNQPQHF. The DNA of the CDR3 is TGTGCCAGCAGCCATGGGCGGGGTAAGGGCAATCAGCCCCAGCATTTT.

This clone was recorded a few times. V is TRBV10-3 and J is TRBJ2-5; D unclear. Trimming removed 9 bases from V and 5 bases from J, with 13 bases in between. Germline CDR1 is ENHRY and CDR2 is SYGVKD. This CDR3 has 12 residues. DNA of the CDR3: TGTGCCATTTCGATGAGTTGGGAGACCCAGTACTTC. Residues: CAISMSWETQYF.

Only a few counts were recorded for this clone. J is TRBJ2-7 and V is TRBV14; D call uncertain. CDR3 length: 12 residues. Germline V lookup: CDR1 SGHDN, CDR2 FVKESK. Between the trimmed V and J ends, which lost 0 bases and 9 bases, there was a span of 9 bases. CDR3 protein: CASSQDSGRQYF. The CDR3 nucleotides are TGTGCCAGCAGCCAAGATTCGGGCAGGCAGTACTTC.

The chain employs TRBV29-1 and TRBJ2-7; 11 nucleotides match TRBD2. Germline CDR1 and CDR2: SQVTM and ANQGSEA. The junction had 7 bases not matched to a gene; V was cut back by 6 bases and J by 6 bases. The CDR3 length is 13 residues. The CDR3 is CSVHSGRASEQYF. The CDR3 DNA reads TGCAGCGTACATAGCGGGAGGGCCTCCGAGCAGTACTTC.

This clone was detected a few times. The rearrangement links TRBV7-9 to TRBJ2-7; 10 bases are a match to TRBD1. The CDR3 loop spans 17 amino acids. CDR1 is SEHNR and CDR2 is FQNEAQ in the germline V gene (reference sequence). With 1 base clipped from V and 5 bases from J, the junction kept 11 bases outside the gene matches. CDR3 DNA: TGTGCCAGCAGCTTAGAGCGCGTGGACAGGGGGATCAACGAGCAGTACTTC. Amino acids: CASSLERVDRGINEQYF.

The chain links TRBV18 to TRBJ1-1; no definite D call. Trimming left V 4 bases short and J 0 bases short, with 15 bases between. Germline V CDR1 and CDR2: KGHSH, LQKENI. CDR3 length: 16 residues. CDR3 loop: CASSRTYSSVNTEAFF. The DNA for the CDR3 is TGTGCCAGCTCACGGACTTACTCGTCGGTGAACACTGAAGCTTTCTTT. Using reference TRBV18 and TRBJ1-1 for the parts outside the CDR3, the full variable domain is NAGVMQNPRHLVRRRGQEARLRCSPMKGHSHVYWYRQLPEEGLKFMVYLQKENIIDESGMPKERFSAEFPKEGPSILRIQQVVRGDSAAYFCASSRTYSSVNTEAFFGQGTRLTVV.

CDR3 bases: TGTGCCAGCAGTGAAGCGTGGAGGAACACTGAAGCTTTCTTT. This encodes CASSEAWRNTEAFF. V gene TRBV6-1 combines with J gene TRBJ1-1; D ambiguous. V lost 0 bases and J 1 base, leaving 6 bases between the germline ends. CDR3 length: 14 amino acids. Germline V gene lookup returns CDR1 MNHNS and CDR2 SASEGT.

The chain recombines TRBV5-4 with TRBJ2-7, with TRBD2 as a possible D gene (6 bases). The CDR3 loop spans 14 amino acids. CDR1 and CDR2 from the germline V gene are SGHNT and YYREEE (reference sequence). Deletions cut 4 bases from V and 7 bases from J, with 18 bases between. The CDR3 protein is CASSPLGGYGEQYF. The CDR3 coding sequence is TGTGCCAGCAGCCCCCTTGGGGGGTACGGGGAGCAGTACTTC.

This clone has a handful of counts. This chain links TRBV19 with TRBJ2-1; 9 bases align to TRBD1. Trimming removed 6 bases from V and 5 bases from J; junction bases left unmatched: 11. Germline lookup yields CDR1 LNHDA and CDR2 SQIVND (reference sequence). CDR3 length: 16 amino acids. The CDR3 DNA sequence: TGTGCCAGTAGAAGGAAAGCCGGGACAGGGAACAATGAGCAGTTCTTC. It codes for CASRRKAGTGNNEQFF.

There are a few counts of this clone. One junction end does not reproduce the germline sequence, and a read error may be involved. This rearrangement joins TRBV4-2 to TRBJ2-5; 9 bases are shared with TRBD2. This CDR3 has 14 residues. CDR1 and CDR2 from the germline V gene are LGHNA and YNFKEQ. The CDR3 DNA sequence: TGTGCCAGCAGCCAAGCCGGGACTAGCTCGACCCGGTACTTC. This gives the protein CASSQAGTSSTRYF.

This clone was picked up a small number of times. The chain employs TRBV5-6 and TRBJ2-5; D gene unclear. Per the germline V gene, CDR1 is SGHDT and CDR2 is YYEEEE. V lost 2 bases and J lost 2, with 7 bases in between. The CDR3 contains 13 residues. CDR3 sequence reads: CASSLQLQETQYF. The CDR3 bases are TGTGCCAGCAGCTTACAGCTTCAAGAGACCCAGTACTTC.

This chain links TRBV4-1 with TRBJ2-5; a possible D gene is TRBD2 (6 bases). CDR3 length equals 14 residues. Per germline, CDR1 MGHRA and CDR2 YSYEKL. With 4 bases removed from V and 7 bases from J, the gap between germline ends came to 16 bases. Here the CDR3 DNA reads TGCGCCAGCAGCCGGGGGGATCCCTTTGGGACCCAGTACTTC. Encoded protein: CASSRGDPFGTQYF.

The table lists this clone with a few counts. J is TRBJ2-7 and V is TRBV29-1; D unclear. Trimming stripped 3 bases from V and 3 bases from J, with 15 bases between. The germline V gene has CDR1 SQVTM and CDR2 ANQGSEA. CDR3 length: 14 residues. The CDR3 bases are TGCAGCGTTGATGGGTGGTACACCAACTACGAGCAGTACTTC. Its translation: CSVDGWYTNYEQYF.

This clone has only a few counts. This chain uses TRBV28 with TRBJ1-2, with 11 bases that match TRBD1. From germline, CDR1 is MDHEN and CDR2 SYDVKM. V was pared by 0 bases and J by 5 bases, with 2 bases of the junction left unmatched. The CDR3 length is 15 residues. CDR3 bases: TGTGCCAGCAGTTTATGGGACAGGGGGCAGTATGGCTACACCTTC. Translating gives CASSLWDRGQYGYTF.

This clone was seen repeatedly, ten times or more. The chain links TRBV21-1 to TRBJ2-7. TRBV21-1 is listed as a pseudogene. This CDR3 spans 14 amino acids. CDR3 region: CASLDREGYYEQYF. CDR3 DNA sequence: TGTGCCAGCCTCGACAGGGAGGGATACTACGAGCAGTACTTC.

The rearrangement joins TRBV11-1 to TRBJ2-7; 8 bases match TRBD2. The CDR3 runs to 14 residues. Losses at the gene ends were 3 bases for V and 2 bases for J; bases not matched to a gene: 3. Germline lookup yields CDR1 SGHAT and CDR2 FQDESV (reference sequence). This CDR3 is CASSLTSEAYEQYF. The CDR3 coding sequence is TGTGCCAGCAGCTTGACTAGCGAGGCCTACGAGCAGTACTTC.

Regarding this clone: This CDR3 is also generated by other DNA sequences in the sample. The chain couples TRBV18 to TRBJ2-7; the D is unclear. Germline CDR1 and CDR2: KGHSH and LQKENI. The CDR3 sequence is 13 residues long. Trimming removed 2 bases at V and 4 bases at J, with 9 bases between. The CDR3 spells CASSPDGDYEQYF. The CDR3 DNA reads TGTGCCAGCTCACCAGACGGAGATTACGAGCAGTACTTC.

The chain uses TRBV5-4 and TRBJ1-5; TRBD1 might be the D (6 bases). The CDR3 runs to 14 residues. Trimming removed 2 bases from V and 7 bases from J, with 13 bases in between. CDR1 and CDR2 (germline): SGHNT, YYREEE (reference sequence). For the CDR3, the DNA is TGTGCCAGCAGCTTCGCAGGGGCGGGGCAGCCCCAGCATTTT. This encodes CASSFAGAGQPQHF. The complete variable domain, with remaining parts taken from reference TRBV5-4 and TRBJ1-5, reads ETGVTQSPTHLIKTRGQQVTLRCSSQSGHNTVSWYQQALGQGPQFIFQYYREEENGRGNFPPRFSGLQFPNYSSELNVNALELDDSALYLCASSFAGAGQPQHFGDGTRLSIL.

This clone has just a few counts. CDR3 region: CASRQGSGTSTDTQYF. The CDR3 DNA reads as TGTGCCAGCAGACAAGGTAGCGGGACTAGCACAGATACGCAGTATTTT. The chain combines TRBV6-6 with TRBJ2-3, with TRBD2 matching over 8 bases. V lost 6 bases and J lost 0; bases outside the gene matches: 8. The CDR3 contains 16 residues. Germline V CDR1 and CDR2: MNHNY, SVGAGI (reference sequence).

This clone was counted a few times. This chain uses TRBV7-2 with TRBJ2-5, with 7 bases matching TRBD2. The trim removed 2 bases at V and 5 bases at J, leaving 14 bases unmatched. Germline V gene sequence: CDR1 SGHTA, CDR2 FQGNSA. This CDR3 contains 17 residues. CDR3 DNA sequence: TGTGCCAGCAGCTTATGGGCGGGGCGGGAGCGTTTGGAGACCCAGTACTTC. This codes for CASSLWAGRERLETQYF.

The rearrangement joins TRBV11-2 to TRBJ2-5; TRBD2 might be the D (6 bases). Trimming took 5 bases from V and 6 from J, leaving 16 bases between them. CDR1 and CDR2 (germline): SGHAT, FQNNGV. The CDR3 is made up of 14 amino acids. The CDR3 sequence: CASSRGDGPKTQYF. The CDR3 nucleotides are TGTGCCAGCAGCCGCGGGGACGGACCCAAGACCCAGTACTTC. The entire variable domain, with the rest obtained from reference TRBV11-2 and TRBJ2-5, is as follows: EAGVAQSPRYKIIEKRQSVAFWCNPISGHATLYWYQQILGQGPKLLIQFQNNGVVDDSQLPKDRFSAERLKGVDSTLKIQPAKLEDSAVYLCASSRGDGPKTQYFGPGTRLLVL.

J is TRBJ2-4 and V is TRBV15; TRBD2 might be the D (5 bases). Germline CDR1 and CDR2: LNHNV and YYDKDF (reference sequence). This CDR3 is 16 amino acids long. Trimming cost V 0 bases and J 3 bases, with 12 bases left between them. DNA for the CDR3: TGTGCCACCAGCAGAGAACTAGGGTTCGGCAAAAACATTCAGTACTTC. This codes for CATSRELGFGKNIQYF.

The chain carries TRBV27 and TRBJ2-1; 10 positions agree with TRBD2. The trim removed 2 bases at V and 5 bases at J, leaving 12 bases unmatched. The CDR3 consists of 18 residues. Germline V gene sequence: CDR1 MNHEY, CDR2 SMNVEV (reference sequence). The CDR3 bases are TGTGCCAGCAGTTTAACAGCGGGAGGGGCAGACAGACACAATGAGCAGTTCTTC. This gives the protein CASSLTAGGADRHNEQFF.

As for this clone: The junction does not match germline at one end; this may be a read error. The chain carries TRBV2 and TRBJ2-3; D perhaps matches TRBD1 (5 bases). Germline V CDR1 and CDR2: SNHLY, FYNNEI. This CDR3 comprises 14 residues. The CDR3 loop reads CASREGAYIDTQYF. The CDR3 nucleotides read TGTGCCAGCAGGGAAGGGGCCTACATCGATACGCAGTATTTT.

There are a few counts of this clone. The rearrangement links TRBV11-2 to TRBJ1-5; perhaps TRBD1 as D (6 bases). Germline V CDR1 and CDR2: SGHAT, FQNNGV. Between the trimmed V and J ends, which lost 4 bases and 6 bases, there was a span of 10 bases. The CDR3 extends over 13 amino acids. This CDR3 reads CASSSQGTQPQHF. CDR3 coding DNA: TGTGCCAGCAGCTCACAGGGCACTCAGCCCCAGCATTTT. Based on the CDR3 plus reference TRBV11-2 and TRBJ1-5, the full variable domain is EAGVAQSPRYKIIEKRQSVAFWCNPISGHATLYWYQQILGQGPKLLIQFQNNGVVDDSQLPKDRFSAERLKGVDSTLKIQPAKLEDSAVYLCASSSQGTQPQHFGDGTRLSIL.

In this sample, this clone turned up a few times. The chain is built from TRBV29-1 and TRBJ2-4; D gene ambiguous. The CDR3 is 14 residues long. Germline V gene data show CDR1 as SQVTM and CDR2 as ANQGSEA. Between the trimmed V and J ends, which lost 5 bases and 0 bases, there was a span of 11 bases. CDR3 nucleotides: TGCAGCGTTACTGATAGATTAGCCAAAAACATTCAGTACTTC. Translating it yields CSVTDRLAKNIQYF.

The chain couples TRBV27 to TRBJ2-1; the D gene is possibly TRBD2 (5 bases). V was trimmed by 6 bases and J by 8 bases, leaving 23 bases between them. CDR1 MNHEY and CDR2 SMNVEV come from the germline V gene (reference sequence). This CDR3 region has 16 residues. CDR3 in amino acids: CASSLRAEGGHYEQFF. CDR3 DNA sequence: TGTGCCAGCAGCCTACGGGCAGAGGGCGGGCACTATGAGCAGTTCTTC.

V usage is TRBV2 and J usage is TRBJ2-5, with a weak D call TRBD2 (6 bases). The CDR3 is made up of 17 amino acids. Germline CDR1 SNHLY, CDR2 FYNNEI. With 4 bases removed from V and 2 bases from J, the gap between germline ends came to 20 bases. The CDR3 DNA is TGTGCCAGCAGTGGGGGAACTAGCTCGGTGGTTCAAGAGACCCAGTACTTC. Its protein product is CASSGGTSSVVQETQYF.

The V gene is TRBV10-3, the J gene TRBJ2-2; 7 bases fit TRBD2. Germline V gene lookup returns CDR1 ENHRY and CDR2 SYGVKD. V lost 2 bases and J lost 3; bases outside the gene matches: 3. The CDR3 spans 15 residues. The CDR3 loop is CAISEAGADTGELFF. The CDR3 DNA reads as TGTGCCATCAGTGAGGCGGGAGCCGACACCGGGGAGCTGTTTTTT.